This TCR beta chain came from a study of cytomegalovirus exposure and HLA in healthy donors. Amplification used 60 Vbeta primers and 13 Jbeta primers. Profiling relied on immunoSEQ multiplex PCR, and the TCRdb table lists in-frame clones only, not all of them. This sample has 150,000 to 200,000 clones, with 82% found just once. This receptor was obtained from a man aged 40-50 years in good health and CMV-seronegative. Sequences were obtained from PBMCs.

CDR3 in amino acids: CASSRTGEGTEAFF. The CDR3 DNA follows: TGTGCCAGCAGCCGGACAGGGGAGGGCACTGAAGCTTTCTTT. This chain uses TRBV5-6 with TRBJ1-1; TRBD1 agrees at 9 bases. Trimming removed 4 bases from V and 4 bases from J; junction bases left unmatched: 5. Germline lookup yields CDR1 SGHDT and CDR2 YYEEEE. The CDR3 has 14 residues.